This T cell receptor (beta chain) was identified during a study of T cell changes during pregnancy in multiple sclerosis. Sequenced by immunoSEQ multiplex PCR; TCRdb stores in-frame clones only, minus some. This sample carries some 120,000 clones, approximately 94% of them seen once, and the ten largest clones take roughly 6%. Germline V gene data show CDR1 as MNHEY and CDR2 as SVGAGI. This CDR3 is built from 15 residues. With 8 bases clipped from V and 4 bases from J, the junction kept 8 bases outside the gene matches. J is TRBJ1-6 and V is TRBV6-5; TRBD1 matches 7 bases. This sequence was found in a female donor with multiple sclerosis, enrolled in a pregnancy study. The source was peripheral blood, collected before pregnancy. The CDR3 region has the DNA TGTGCCAGCCGACCGACAGGGCCTTATAATTCACCCCTCCACTTT. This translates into CASRPTGPYNSPLHF.